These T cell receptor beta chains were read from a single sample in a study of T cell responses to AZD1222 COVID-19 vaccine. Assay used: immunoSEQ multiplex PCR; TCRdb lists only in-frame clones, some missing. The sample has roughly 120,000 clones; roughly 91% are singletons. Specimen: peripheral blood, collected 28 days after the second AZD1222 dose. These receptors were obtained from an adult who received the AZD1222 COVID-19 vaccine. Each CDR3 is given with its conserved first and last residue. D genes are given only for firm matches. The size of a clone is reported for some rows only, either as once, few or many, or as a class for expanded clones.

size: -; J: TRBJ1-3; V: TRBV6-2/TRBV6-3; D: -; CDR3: CASSYTGRGNTIYF; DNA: TGTGCCAGCAGTTACACAGGGCGTGGAAACACCATATATTTT
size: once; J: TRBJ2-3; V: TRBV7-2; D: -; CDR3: CASSALDTQYF; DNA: TGTGCCAGCAGCGCCCTGGATACGCAGTATTTT
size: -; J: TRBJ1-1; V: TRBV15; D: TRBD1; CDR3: CATSRAGTAVNTEAFF; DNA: TGTGCCACCAGCAGAGCTGGGACAGCCGTTAACACTGAAGCTTTCTTT
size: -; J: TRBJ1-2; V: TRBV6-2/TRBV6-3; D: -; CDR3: CASSPGFNYGYTF; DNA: TGTGCCAGCAGTCCAGGGTTTAACTATGGCTACACCTTC
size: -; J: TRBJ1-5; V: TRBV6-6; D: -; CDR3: CASSPLGSNQPQHF; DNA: TGTGCCAGCAGTCCTCTCGGGAGCAATCAGCCCCAGCATTTT
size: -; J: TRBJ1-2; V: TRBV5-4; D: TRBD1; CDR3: CASSLPDRRYGYTF; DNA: TGTGCCAGCAGCCTCCCGGACAGGCGATATGGCTACACCTTC
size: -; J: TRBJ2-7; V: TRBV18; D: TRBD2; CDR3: CASSPRGTSGGPGTYEQYF; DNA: TGTGCCAGCTCACCGAGAGGGACTAGCGGGGGGCCGGGGACCTACGAGCAGTACTTC
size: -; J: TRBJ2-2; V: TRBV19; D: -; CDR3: CASTPIAGTRTRTGTGELFF; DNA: TGTGCCAGTACCCCTATAGCTGGGACAAGGACCCGAACCGGGACCGGGGAGCTGTTTTTT
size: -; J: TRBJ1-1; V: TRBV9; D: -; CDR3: CASSVVSTVEAFF; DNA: TGTGCCAGCAGCGTAGTATCGACAGTTGAAGCTTTCTTT
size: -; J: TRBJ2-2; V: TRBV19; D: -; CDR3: CASSIRDLGTGELFF; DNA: TGTGCCAGTAGTATCCGGGATCTGGGGACCGGGGAGCTGTTTTTT
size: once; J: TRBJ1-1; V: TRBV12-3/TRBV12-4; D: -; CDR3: CASKLRWNTEAFF; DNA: TGTGCCAGTAAACTACGGTGGAACACTGAAGCTTTCTTT
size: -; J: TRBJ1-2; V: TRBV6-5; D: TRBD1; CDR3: CASSKARPTGGGYTF; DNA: TGTGCCAGCTCCAAGGCCAGACCGACAGGGGGTGGCTACACCTTC
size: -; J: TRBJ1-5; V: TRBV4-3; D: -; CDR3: CASSQVSGSSNQPQHF; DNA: TGCGCCAGCAGCCAAGTAAGCGGTTCAAGCAATCAGCCCCAGCATTTT
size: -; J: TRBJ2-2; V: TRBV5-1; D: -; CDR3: CASSLSSAGELFF; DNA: TGCGCCAGCAGCTTATCTAGCGCCGGGGAGCTGTTTTTT
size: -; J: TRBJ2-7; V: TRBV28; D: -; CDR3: CASGLPYEQYF; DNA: TGTGCCAGCGGCCTTCCCTACGAGCAGTACTTC
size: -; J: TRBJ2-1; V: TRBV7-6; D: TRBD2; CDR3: CASRPGLAAYNEQFF; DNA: TGTGCCAGCAGGCCGGGACTAGCGGCGTACAATGAGCAGTTCTTC
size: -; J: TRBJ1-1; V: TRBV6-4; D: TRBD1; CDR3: CASSPDRDNTEAFF; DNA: TGTGCCAGCAGTCCAGACAGGGATAACACTGAAGCTTTCTTT
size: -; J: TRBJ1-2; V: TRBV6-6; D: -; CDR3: CASSGSIQDYGYTF; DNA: TGTGCCAGCAGTGGTTCTATCCAGGACTATGGCTACACCTTC
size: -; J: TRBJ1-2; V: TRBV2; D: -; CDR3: CASSESQGYYGYTF; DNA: TGTGCCAGCAGCGAATCTCAGGGTTACTATGGCTACACCTTC
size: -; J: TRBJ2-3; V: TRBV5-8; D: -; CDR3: CARPQGGTDTQYF; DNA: TGTGCCAGACCACAGGGTGGGACAGATACGCAGTATTTT
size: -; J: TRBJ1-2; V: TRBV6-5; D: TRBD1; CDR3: CASSGTGYGYTF; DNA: TGTGCCAGCAGCGGGACAGGGTATGGCTACACCTTC
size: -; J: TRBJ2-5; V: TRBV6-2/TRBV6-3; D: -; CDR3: CASSYSGRMETQYF; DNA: TGTGCCAGCAGTTACTCGGGAAGAATGGAGACCCAGTACTTC
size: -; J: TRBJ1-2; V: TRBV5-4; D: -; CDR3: CASSSSPLLGYTF; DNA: TGTGCCAGCAGCTCCAGCCCCCTCCTTGGCTACACCTTC
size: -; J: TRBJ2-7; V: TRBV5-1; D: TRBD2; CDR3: CASRGLVGDEQYF; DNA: TGCGCCAGCAGGGGACTAGTGGGGGACGAGCAGTACTTC
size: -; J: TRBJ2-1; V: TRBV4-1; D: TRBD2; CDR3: CASSQVGGTDSGLNNEQFF; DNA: TGCGCCAGCAGCCAAGTCGGGGGGACGGATAGCGGGCTTAACAATGAGCAGTTCTTC
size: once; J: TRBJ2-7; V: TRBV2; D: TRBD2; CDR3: CASSQAGGPYEQYF; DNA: TGTGCCAGCAGTCAAGCGGGAGGGCCTTACGAGCAGTACTTC
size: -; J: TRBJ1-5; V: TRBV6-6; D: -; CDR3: CANSDTPQPQHF; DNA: TGTGCCAACTCGGACACACCTCAGCCCCAGCATTTT
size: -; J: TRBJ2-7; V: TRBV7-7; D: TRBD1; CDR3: CASSPSPGQSYEQYF; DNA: TGTGCTAGCAGCCCTTCCCCGGGACAGTCCTACGAGCAGTACTTC
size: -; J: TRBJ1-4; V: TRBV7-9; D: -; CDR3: CASSLGRTPFTSGEKLFF; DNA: TGTGCCAGCAGCTTAGGGCGGACACCCTTCACCTCGGGCGAAAAACTGTTTTTT
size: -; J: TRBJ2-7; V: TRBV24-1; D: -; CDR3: CATSDPGVLGYF; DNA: TGTGCCACCAGTGATCCAGGGGTTCTAGGGTACTTC
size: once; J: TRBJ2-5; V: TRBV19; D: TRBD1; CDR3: CASSIGGQGETQYF; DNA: TGTGCCAGTAGTATAGGCGGACAGGGAGAGACCCAGTACTTC
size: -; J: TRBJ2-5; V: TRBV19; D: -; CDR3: CASSMLTGEETQYF; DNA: TGTGCCAGTAGTATGTTAACGGGAGAAGAGACCCAGTACTTC
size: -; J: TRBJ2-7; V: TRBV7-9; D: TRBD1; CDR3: CASSLVVQGDEQYF; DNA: TGTGCCAGCAGCTTAGTTGTGCAGGGGGACGAGCAGTACTTC
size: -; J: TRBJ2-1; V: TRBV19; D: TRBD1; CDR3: CASSMGRGQGRDEQFF; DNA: TGTGCCAGTAGTATGGGGAGAGGACAGGGTCGGGATGAGCAGTTCTTC
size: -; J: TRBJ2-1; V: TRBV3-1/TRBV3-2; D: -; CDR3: CASSHTNEQFF; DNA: TGTGCCAGCAGTCACACTAATGAGCAGTTCTTC
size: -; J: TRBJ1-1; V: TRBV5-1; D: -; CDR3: CASPRADILNTEAFF; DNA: TGCGCCAGTCCCAGGGCCGACATTTTGAACACTGAAGCTTTCTTT
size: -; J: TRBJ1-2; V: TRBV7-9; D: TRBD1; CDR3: CASSFRGDSFGYTF; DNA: TGTGCCAGCAGCTTCCGGGGGGACAGTTTTGGCTACACCTTC
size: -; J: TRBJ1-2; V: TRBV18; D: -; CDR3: CASSQDRTNYGYTF; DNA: TGTGCCAGCTCACAAGACAGGACTAACTATGGCTACACCTTC
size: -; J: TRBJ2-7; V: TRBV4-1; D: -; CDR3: CASSQDLATATYEQYF; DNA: TGCGCCAGCAGCCAAGATCTGGCGACAGCCACCTACGAGCAGTACTTC
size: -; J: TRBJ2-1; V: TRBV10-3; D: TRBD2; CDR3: CAISGTSGRLYNEQFF; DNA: TGTGCCATCAGTGGTACTAGCGGGCGTCTCTACAATGAGCAGTTCTTC
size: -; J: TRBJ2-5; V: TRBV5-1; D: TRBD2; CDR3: CASSPGLAGPQETQYF; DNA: TGCGCCAGCAGCCCGGGACTAGCGGGGCCTCAAGAGACCCAGTACTTC
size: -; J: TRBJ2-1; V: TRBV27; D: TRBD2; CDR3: CASSSPSPERGGLGNEQFF; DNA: TGTGCCAGCAGCTCCCCTTCCCCCGAGCGGGGGGGCTTGGGGAATGAGCAGTTCTTC
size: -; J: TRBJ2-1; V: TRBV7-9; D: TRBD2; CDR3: CASSWIAGVSYNEQFF; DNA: TGTGCCAGCAGCTGGATAGCGGGAGTCTCCTACAATGAGCAGTTCTTC
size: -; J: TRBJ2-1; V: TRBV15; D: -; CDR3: CATSSRVTHEQFF; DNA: TGTGCCACCAGCTCCCGGGTTACACATGAGCAGTTCTTC
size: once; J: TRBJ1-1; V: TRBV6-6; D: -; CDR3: CASSFGANTEAFF; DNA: TGTGCCAGCAGTTTTGGGGCGAACACTGAAGCTTTCTTT
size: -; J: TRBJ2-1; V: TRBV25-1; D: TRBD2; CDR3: CASRGLAGGPSEEQFF; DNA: TGTGCCAGCAGGGGACTAGCGGGCGGTCCCTCGGAGGAGCAGTTCTTC
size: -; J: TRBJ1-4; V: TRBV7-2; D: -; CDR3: CASSLQGTLNEKLFF; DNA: TGTGCCAGCAGCTTGCAAGGGACGCTCAATGAAAAACTGTTTTTT
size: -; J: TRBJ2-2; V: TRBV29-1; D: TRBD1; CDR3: CSARTGSAGELFF; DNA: TGCAGCGCTCGGACAGGTTCGGCCGGGGAGCTGTTTTTT
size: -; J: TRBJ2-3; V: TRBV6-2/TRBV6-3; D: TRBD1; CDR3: CASSYFRTGSSSTDTQYF; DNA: TGTGCCAGCAGTTACTTCAGGACAGGTTCATCTAGCACAGATACGCAGTATTTT
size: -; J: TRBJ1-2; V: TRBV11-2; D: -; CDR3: CASSLNGQPLYGYTF; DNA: TGTGCCAGCAGCTTAAACGGGCAGCCCCTTTATGGCTACACCTTC
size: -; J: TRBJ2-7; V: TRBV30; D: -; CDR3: CAWSLRRGDEQYF; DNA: TGTGCCTGGAGTCTTAGGAGGGGGGACGAGCAGTACTTC
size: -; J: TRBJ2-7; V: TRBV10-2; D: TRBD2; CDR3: CASSESRRETYEQYF; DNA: TGCGCCAGCAGTGAGTCGAGGCGGGAGACCTACGAGCAGTACTTC
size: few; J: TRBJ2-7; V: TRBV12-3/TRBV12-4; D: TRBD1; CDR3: CASRETGGYEQYF; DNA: TGTGCCAGCAGGGAGACAGGGGGCTACGAGCAGTACTTC
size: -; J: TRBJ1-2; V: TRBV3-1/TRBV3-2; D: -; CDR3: CASSLDRYYGYTF; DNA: TGTGCCAGCAGTCTTGACAGGTACTATGGCTACACCTTC
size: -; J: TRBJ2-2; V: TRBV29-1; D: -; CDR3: CSVGTVITGELFF; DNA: TGCAGCGTTGGGACAGTTATCACCGGGGAGCTGTTTTTT